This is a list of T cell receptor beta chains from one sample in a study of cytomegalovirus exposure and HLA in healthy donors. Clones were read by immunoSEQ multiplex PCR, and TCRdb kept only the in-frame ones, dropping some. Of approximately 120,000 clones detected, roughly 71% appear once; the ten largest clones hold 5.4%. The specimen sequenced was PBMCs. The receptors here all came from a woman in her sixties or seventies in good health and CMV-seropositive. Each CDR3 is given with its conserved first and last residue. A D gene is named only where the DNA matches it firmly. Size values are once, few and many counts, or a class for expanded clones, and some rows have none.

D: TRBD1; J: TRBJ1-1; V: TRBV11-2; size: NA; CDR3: CASSIALGQHTEAFF; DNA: TGTGCCAGCAGCATAGCCCTGGGACAGCACACTGAAGCTTTCTTT
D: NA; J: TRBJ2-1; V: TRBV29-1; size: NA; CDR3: CSGTERNEQFF; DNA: TGCAGCGGGACAGAGCGCAATGAGCAGTTCTTC
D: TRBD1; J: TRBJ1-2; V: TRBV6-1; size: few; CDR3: CASSEERGPYGYTF; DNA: TGTGCCAGCAGTGAAGAGAGGGGGCCCTATGGCTACACCTTC
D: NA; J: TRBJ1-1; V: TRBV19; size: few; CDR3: CASSANREAFF; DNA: TGTGCCAGTAGTGCCAACAGGGAAGCTTTCTTT
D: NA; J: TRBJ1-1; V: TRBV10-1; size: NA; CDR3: CASQFGGASEAFF; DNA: TGCGCCAGCCAGTTCGGGGGGGCTTCTGAAGCTTTCTTT
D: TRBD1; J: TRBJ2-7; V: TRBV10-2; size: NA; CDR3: CATLDRARSAWEQYF; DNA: TGCGCCACTTTGGACAGGGCGAGGTCCGCTTGGGAGCAGTACTTC
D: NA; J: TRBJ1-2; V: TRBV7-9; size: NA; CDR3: CASSGDNNYGYTF; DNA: TGTGCCAGCAGCGGGGACAACAACTATGGCTACACCTTC
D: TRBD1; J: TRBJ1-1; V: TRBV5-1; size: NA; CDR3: CASSLSGTANTEAFF; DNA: TGCGCCAGCAGCCTATCCGGGACAGCGAACACTGAAGCTTTCTTT
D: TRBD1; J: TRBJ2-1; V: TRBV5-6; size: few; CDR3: CASSLEGANEQFF; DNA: TGTGCCAGCAGCTTAGAGGGGGCCAATGAGCAGTTCTTC
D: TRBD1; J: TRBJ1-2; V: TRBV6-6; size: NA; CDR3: CASTSGTGNRNYGYTF; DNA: TGTGCCAGCACTTCCGGGACAGGGAACAGGAACTATGGCTACACCTTC
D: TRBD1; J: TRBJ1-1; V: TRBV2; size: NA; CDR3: CASSGQGASTEAFF; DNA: TGTGCCAGCAGTGGACAGGGGGCAAGCACTGAAGCTTTCTTT
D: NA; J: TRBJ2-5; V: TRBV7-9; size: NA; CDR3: CASSRAVSGVETQYF; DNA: TGTGCCAGCAGTAGGGCTGTGTCGGGAGTTGAGACCCAGTACTTC
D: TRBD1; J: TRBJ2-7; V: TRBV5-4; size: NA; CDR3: CASSSTGTGSDEQYF; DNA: TGTGCCAGCAGCTCGACCGGGACAGGGTCCGACGAGCAGTACTTC
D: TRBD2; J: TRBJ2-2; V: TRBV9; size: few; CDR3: CASSPVSGGSRGTGELFF; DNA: TGTGCCAGCAGCCCCGTTAGCGGGGGGTCCAGGGGCACCGGGGAGCTGTTTTTT
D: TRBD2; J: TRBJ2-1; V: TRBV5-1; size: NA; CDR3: CASSLVSSGGATYNEQFF; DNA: TGCGCCAGCAGCTTGGTGTCTAGCGGGGGGGCCACCTACAATGAGCAGTTCTTC
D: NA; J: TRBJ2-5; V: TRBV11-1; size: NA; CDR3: CASSSAGGQETQYF; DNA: TGTGCCAGCAGCTCAGCCGGGGGCCAAGAGACCCAGTACTTC